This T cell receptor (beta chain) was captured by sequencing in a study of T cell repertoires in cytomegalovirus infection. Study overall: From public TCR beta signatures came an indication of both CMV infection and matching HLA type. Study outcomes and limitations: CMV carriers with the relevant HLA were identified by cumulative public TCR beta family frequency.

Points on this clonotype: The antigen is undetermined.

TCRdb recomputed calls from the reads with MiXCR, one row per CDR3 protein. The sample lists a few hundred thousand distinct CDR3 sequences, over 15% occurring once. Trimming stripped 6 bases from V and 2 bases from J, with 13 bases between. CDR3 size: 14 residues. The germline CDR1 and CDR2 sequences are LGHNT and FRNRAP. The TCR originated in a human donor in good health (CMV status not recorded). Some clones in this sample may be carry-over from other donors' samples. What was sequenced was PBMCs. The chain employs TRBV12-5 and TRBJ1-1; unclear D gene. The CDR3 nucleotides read TGTGCTAGTGGGGACCCACGCCTTAACACTGAAGCTTTCTTT. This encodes CASGDPRLNTEAFF.